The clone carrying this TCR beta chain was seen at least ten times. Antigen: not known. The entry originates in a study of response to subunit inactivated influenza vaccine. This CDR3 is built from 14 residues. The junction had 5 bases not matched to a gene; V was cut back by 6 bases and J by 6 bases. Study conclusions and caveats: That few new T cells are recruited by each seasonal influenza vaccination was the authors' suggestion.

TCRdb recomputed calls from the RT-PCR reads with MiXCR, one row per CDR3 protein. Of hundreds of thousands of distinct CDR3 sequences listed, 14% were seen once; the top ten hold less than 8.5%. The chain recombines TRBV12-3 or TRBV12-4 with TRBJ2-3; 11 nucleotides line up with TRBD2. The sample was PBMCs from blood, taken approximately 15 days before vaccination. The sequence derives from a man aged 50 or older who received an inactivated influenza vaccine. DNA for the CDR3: TGTGCCAGCAGCCGTAGCGGGGGGGCTGATACGCAGTATTTT. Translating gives CASSRSGGADTQYF.